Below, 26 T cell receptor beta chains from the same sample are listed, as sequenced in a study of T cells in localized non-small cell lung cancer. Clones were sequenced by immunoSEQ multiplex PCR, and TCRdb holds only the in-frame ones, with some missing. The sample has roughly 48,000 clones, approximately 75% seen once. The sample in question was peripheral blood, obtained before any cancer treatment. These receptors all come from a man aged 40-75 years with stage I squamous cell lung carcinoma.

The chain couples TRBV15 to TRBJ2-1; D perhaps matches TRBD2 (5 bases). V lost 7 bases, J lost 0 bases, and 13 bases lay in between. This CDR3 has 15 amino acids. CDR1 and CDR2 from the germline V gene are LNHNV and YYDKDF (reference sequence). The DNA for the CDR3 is TGTGCCACCAAGGGAGAGGCGAACTCCTACAATGAGCAGTTCTTC. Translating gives CATKGEANSYNEQFF. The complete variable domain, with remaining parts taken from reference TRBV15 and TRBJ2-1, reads DAMVIQNPRYQVTQFGKPVTLSCSQTLNHNVMYWYQQKSSQAPKLLFHYYDKDFNNEADTPDNFQSRRPNTSFCFLDIRSPGLGDTAMYLCATKGEANSYNEQFFGPGTRLTVL.

The CDR3 region has the DNA TGCACCAGCAGCCAAGATCTAGCGCCCAAGCACGAGCAGTACTTC. Translating it yields CTSSQDLAPKHEQYF. The chain combines TRBV1 with TRBJ2-7; TRBD2, the table's D call, was not compared with the DNA. TRBV1 is a documented pseudogene. The CDR3 length is 15 residues.

For the CDR3, the DNA is TGTGCCATCAGTGTGTGGGACCCTTCTGAGGGCTACGAGCAGTACTTC. This sequence encodes CAISVWDPSEGYEQYF. The gene calls are TRBV10-3 and TRBJ2-7; D might be TRBD1 or TRBD2, each matching 5 bases. Germline CDR1 ENHRY, CDR2 SYGVKD. CDR3 size: 16 residues. Trimming removed 4 bases at V and 3 bases at J, with 19 bases between.

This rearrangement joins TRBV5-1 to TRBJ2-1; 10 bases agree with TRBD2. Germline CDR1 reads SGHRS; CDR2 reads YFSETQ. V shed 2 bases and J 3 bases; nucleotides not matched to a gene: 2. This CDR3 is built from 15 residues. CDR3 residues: CASSFSGGLYNEQFF. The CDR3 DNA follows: TGCGCCAGCAGCTTTAGCGGGGGGCTCTACAATGAGCAGTTCTTC. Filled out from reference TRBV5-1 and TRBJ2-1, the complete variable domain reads KAGVTQTPRYLIKTRGQQVTLSCSPISGHRSVSWYQQTPGQGLQFLFEYFSETQRNKGNFPGRFSGRQFSNSRSEMNVSTLELGDSALYLCASSFSGGLYNEQFFGPGTRLTVL.

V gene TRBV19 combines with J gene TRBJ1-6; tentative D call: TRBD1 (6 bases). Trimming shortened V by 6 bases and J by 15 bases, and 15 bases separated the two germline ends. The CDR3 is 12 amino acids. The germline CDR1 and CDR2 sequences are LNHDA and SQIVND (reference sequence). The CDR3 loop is CASRDSWLRLHF. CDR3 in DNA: TGTGCCAGTAGGGACAGCTGGCTTCGCCTCCACTTT.

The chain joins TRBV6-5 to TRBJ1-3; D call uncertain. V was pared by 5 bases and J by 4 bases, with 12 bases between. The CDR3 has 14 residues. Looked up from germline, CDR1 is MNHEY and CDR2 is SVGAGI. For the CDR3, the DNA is TGTGCCAGCAGTGAAAAACGTTCAGGAAACACCATATATTTT. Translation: CASSEKRSGNTIYF.

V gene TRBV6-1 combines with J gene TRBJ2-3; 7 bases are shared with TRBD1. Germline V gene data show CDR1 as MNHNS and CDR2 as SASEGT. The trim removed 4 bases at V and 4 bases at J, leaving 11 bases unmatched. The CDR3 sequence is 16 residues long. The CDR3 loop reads CASSALTGLVADTQYF. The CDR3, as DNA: TGTGCCAGCAGTGCCCTGACAGGGCTTGTAGCAGATACGCAGTATTTT.

Here the CDR3 reads CAWATGTGDYGYTF. Written as DNA, the CDR3 is TGTGCCTGGGCAACCGGGACAGGGGACTATGGCTACACCTTC. This sequence joins TRBV30 and TRBJ1-2; 10 positions agree with TRBD1. The CDR3 loop spans 14 amino acids. CDR1 GTSNPN and CDR2 SVGIG come from the germline V gene (reference sequence). V lost 5 bases and J lost 3; bases outside the gene matches: 6. Variable domain in full (rest from reference TRBV30 and TRBJ1-2): SQTIHQWPATLVQPVGSPLSLECTVEGTSNPNLYWYRQAAGRGLQLLFYSVGIGQISSEVPQNLSASRPQDRQFILSSKKLLLSDSGFYLCAWATGTGDYGYTFGSGTRLTVV.

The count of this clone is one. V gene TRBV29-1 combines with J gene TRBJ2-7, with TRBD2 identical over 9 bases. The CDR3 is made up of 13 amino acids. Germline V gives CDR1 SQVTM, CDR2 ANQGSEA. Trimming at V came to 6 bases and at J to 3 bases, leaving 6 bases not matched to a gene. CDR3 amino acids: CSVETSGFYEQYF. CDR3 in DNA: TGCAGCGTGGAGACTAGCGGATTCTACGAGCAGTACTTC.

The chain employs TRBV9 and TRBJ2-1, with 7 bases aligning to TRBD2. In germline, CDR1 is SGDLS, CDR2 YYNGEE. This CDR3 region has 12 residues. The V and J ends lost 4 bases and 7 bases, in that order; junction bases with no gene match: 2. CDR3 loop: CASSLGRNEQFF. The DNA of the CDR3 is TGTGCCAGCAGCCTCGGGAGGAATGAGCAGTTCTTC.

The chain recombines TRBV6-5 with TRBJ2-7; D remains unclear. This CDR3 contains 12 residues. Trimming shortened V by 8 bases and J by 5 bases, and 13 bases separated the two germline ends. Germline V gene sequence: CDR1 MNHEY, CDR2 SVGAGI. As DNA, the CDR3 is TGTGCCAGCGGCCTTACTCGCGACGAGCAGTACTTC. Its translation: CASGLTRDEQYF.

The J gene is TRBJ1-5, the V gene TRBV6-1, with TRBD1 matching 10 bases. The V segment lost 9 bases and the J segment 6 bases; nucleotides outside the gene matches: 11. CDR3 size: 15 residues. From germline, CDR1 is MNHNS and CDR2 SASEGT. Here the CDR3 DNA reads TGTGCCAGTTCCCCCCGGGACAGGGGAAGTCAGCCCCAGCATTTT. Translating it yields CASSPRDRGSQPQHF.

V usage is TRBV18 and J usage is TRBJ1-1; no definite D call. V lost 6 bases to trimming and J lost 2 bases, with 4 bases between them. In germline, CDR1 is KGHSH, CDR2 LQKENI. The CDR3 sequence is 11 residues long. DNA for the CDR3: TGTGCCAGCTCCCCAAACACTGAAGCTTTCTTT. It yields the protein CASSPNTEAFF.

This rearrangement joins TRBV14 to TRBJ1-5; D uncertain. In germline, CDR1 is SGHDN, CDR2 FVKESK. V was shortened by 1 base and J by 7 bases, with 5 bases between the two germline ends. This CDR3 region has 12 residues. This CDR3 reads CASSQGGQPQHF. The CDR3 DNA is TGTGCCAGCAGCCAAGGTGGGCAGCCCCAGCATTTT.

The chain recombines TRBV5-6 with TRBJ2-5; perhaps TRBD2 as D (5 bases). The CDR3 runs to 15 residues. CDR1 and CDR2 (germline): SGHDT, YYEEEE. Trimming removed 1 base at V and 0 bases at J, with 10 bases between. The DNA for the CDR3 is TGTGCCAGCAGCTTGTGGAGGAGCGACCAAGAGACCCAGTACTTC. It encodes CASSLWRSDQETQYF. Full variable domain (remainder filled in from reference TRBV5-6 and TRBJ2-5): DAGVTQSPTHLIKTRGQQVTLRCSPKSGHDTVSWYQQALGQGPQFIFQYYEEEERQRGNFPDRFSGHQFPNYSSELNVNALLLGDSALYLCASSLWRSDQETQYFGPGTRLLVL.

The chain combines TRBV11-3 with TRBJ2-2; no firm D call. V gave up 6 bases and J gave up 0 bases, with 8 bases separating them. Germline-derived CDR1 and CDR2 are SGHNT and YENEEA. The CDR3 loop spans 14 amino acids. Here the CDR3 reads CASSGLANTGELFF. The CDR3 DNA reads TGTGCCAGCAGTGGTCTGGCGAACACCGGGGAGCTGTTTTTT.

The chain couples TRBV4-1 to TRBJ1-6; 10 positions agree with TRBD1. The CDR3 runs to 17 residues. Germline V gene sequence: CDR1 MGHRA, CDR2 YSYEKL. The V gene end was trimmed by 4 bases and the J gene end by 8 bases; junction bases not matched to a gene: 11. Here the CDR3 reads CASSPSPGQGLYSPLHF. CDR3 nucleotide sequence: TGCGCCAGCAGCCCAAGCCCGGGACAGGGGCTTTATTCACCCCTCCACTTT.

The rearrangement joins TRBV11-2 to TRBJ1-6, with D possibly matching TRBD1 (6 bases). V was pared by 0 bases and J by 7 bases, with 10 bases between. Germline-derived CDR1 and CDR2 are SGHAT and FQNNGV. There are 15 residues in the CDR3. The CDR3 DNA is TGTGCCAGCAGCTTAGAGACAGGAGGGAATTCACCCCTCCACTTT. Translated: CASSLETGGNSPLHF.

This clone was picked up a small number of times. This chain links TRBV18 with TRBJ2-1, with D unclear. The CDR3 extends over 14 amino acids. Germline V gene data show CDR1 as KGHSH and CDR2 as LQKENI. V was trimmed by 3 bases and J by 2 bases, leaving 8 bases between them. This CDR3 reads CASSPDMAYNEQFF. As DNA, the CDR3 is TGTGCCAGCTCACCCGACATGGCCTACAATGAGCAGTTCTTC.

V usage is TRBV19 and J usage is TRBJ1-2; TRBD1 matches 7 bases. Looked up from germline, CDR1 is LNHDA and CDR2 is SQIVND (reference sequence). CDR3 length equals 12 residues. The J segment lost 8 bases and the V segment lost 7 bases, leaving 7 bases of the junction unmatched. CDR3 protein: CASTETGNGYTF. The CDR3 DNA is TGTGCCAGTACGGAGACAGGGAACGGCTACACCTTC.

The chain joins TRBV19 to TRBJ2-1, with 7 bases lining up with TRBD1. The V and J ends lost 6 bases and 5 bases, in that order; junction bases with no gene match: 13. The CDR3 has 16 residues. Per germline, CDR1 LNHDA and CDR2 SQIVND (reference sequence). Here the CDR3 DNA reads TGTGCCAGTAGACGAGACCGGGACAGATCCGACAATGAGCAGTTCTTC. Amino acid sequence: CASRRDRDRSDNEQFF.

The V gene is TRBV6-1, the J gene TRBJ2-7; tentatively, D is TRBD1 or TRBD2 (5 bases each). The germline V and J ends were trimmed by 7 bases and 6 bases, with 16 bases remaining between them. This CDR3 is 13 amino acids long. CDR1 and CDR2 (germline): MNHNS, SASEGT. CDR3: CASIQGREVEQYF. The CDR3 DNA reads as TGTGCCAGCATTCAGGGACGCGAGGTCGAGCAGTACTTC.

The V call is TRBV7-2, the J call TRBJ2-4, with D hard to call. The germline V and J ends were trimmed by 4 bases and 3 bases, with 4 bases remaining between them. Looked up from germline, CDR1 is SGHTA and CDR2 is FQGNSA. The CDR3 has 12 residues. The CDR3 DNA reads TGTGCCAGCAGCTCCTACAAAAACATTCAGTACTTC. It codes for CASSSYKNIQYF.

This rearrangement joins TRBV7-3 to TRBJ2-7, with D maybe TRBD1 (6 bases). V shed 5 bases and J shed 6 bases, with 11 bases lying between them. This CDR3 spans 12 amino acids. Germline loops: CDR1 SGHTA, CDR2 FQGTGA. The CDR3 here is CASSSTGTEQYF. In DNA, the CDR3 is TGTGCCAGCAGCAGTACAGGGACCGAGCAGTACTTC.

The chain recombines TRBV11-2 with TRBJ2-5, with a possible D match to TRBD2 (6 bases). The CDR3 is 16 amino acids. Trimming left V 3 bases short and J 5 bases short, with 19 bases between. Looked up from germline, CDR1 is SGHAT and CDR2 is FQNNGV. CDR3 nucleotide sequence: TGTGCCAGCAGCTTTGCTGGACGACAAAGCGGGGAGACCCAGTACTTC. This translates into CASSFAGRQSGETQYF.

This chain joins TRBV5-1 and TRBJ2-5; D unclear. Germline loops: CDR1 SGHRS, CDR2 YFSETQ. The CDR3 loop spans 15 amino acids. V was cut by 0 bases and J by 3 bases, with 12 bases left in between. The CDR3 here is CASSLGAASEETQYF. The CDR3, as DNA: TGCGCCAGCAGCTTGGGGGCAGCTTCCGAAGAGACCCAGTACTTC.